These 12 T cell receptor beta chains originate from one sample sequenced in a study of shared clonotypes between healthy human individuals. Positively selected for CCR7, the CD45RO-negative cells used as naive CD8 cells excluded terminally differentiated effector memory CD45RA+ cells. Generated by immunoSEQ multiplex PCR, the TCRdb table keeps only in-frame clones and is missing some. The sample holds about 590,000 clones, 95% to 96% seen once. The sequenced sample was naive CD8+ T cells sorted from blood. The origin of the receptors is a woman in her 30s in good health.

Remarks on this clone: The sample contains more than one DNA sequence encoding this CDR3. The chain employs TRBV30 and TRBJ1-3; tentative D call: TRBD1 (5 bases). The V end lost 2 bases, the J end lost 0 bases, and 8 bases lay between the germline ends. The CDR3 extends over 14 amino acids. From germline, CDR1 is GTSNPN and CDR2 SVGIG (reference sequence). The DNA of the CDR3 is TGTGCCTGGAGTCGGGGACCCTCTGGAAACACCATATATTTT. Translating gives CAWSRGPSGNTIYF.

The J gene is TRBJ2-7, the V gene TRBV6-1, with 11 positions matching TRBD2. Trimming removed 2 bases from V and 5 bases from J; junction bases left unmatched: 17. Germline V gene sequence: CDR1 MNHNS, CDR2 SASEGT. The CDR3 has 19 residues. The CDR3 here is CASSERLTRRLAGLNEQYF. The CDR3 DNA sequence: TGTGCCAGCAGTGAAAGGTTAACCAGACGACTAGCGGGATTGAACGAGCAGTACTTC.

This clone was counted once. The chain carries TRBV28 and TRBJ2-3; 8 bases align to TRBD1. The germline CDR1 and CDR2 sequences are MDHEN and SYDVKM. The V gene end was trimmed by 5 bases and the J gene end by 2 bases; junction bases not matched to a gene: 9. This CDR3 contains 16 residues. The CDR3 sequence: CASSAWGQENTDTQYF. The DNA for the CDR3 is TGTGCCAGCAGTGCCTGGGGACAGGAGAACACAGATACGCAGTATTTT.

The chain links TRBV5-1 to TRBJ2-1; D gene unclear. Germline V lookup: CDR1 SGHRS, CDR2 YFSETQ. The CDR3 totals 12 residues. V shed 2 bases and J shed 6 bases, with 6 bases lying between them. The CDR3 here is CASSFERNEQFF. The CDR3 bases are TGCGCCAGCAGCTTTGAGCGCAATGAGCAGTTCTTC.

The rearrangement links TRBV27 to TRBJ1-2; no definite D call. V shed 2 bases and J shed 5 bases, with 9 bases lying between them. CDR1 MNHEY and CDR2 SMNVEV come from the germline V gene (reference sequence). The CDR3 sequence is 13 residues long. CDR3 coding DNA: TGTGCCAGCAGTTTAGAGGCGGGTTATGGCTACACCTTC. This codes for CASSLEAGYGYTF.

The chain joins TRBV27 to TRBJ2-7; 9 nucleotides agree with TRBD1. The CDR3 runs 15 residues. From germline, CDR1 is MNHEY and CDR2 SMNVEV (reference sequence). Unmatched junction bases numbered 10, after V lost 5 bases and J lost 5 bases. This chain's CDR3 is CASSPRSGQGNEQYF. CDR3 nucleotide sequence: TGTGCCAGCAGTCCCCGGTCGGGACAGGGTAACGAGCAGTACTTC.

The chain employs TRBV28 and TRBJ2-3; 9 nucleotides match TRBD2. The CDR3 spans 16 residues. The V gene's germline CDR1 is MDHEN and CDR2 SYDVKM. The V segment lost 6 bases and the J segment 6 bases; nucleotides outside the gene matches: 13. The CDR3 DNA sequence: TGTGCCAGCAGCCAGATAGCGGGAGTCAATGCGGATACGCAGTATTTT. This codes for CASSQIAGVNADTQYF.

The genes are TRBV11-2 and TRBJ1-2, with D hard to call. Germline CDR1 reads SGHAT; CDR2 reads FQNNGV. This CDR3 is built from 16 residues. Trimming cost V 1 base and J 7 bases, with 19 bases left between them. The CDR3 is CASSLAAMGVFGGYTF. Written as DNA, the CDR3 is TGTGCCAGCAGCTTAGCTGCGATGGGCGTTTTCGGTGGCTACACCTTC.

The genes are TRBV10-2 and TRBJ2-7; 7 bases match TRBD2. Germline V CDR1 and CDR2: WSHSY, SAAADI. The CDR3 extends over 14 amino acids. Germline trimming cut 4 bases from V and 1 base from J; bases unmatched to any gene: 4. CDR3 sequence: CASSGGTTSYEQYF. The CDR3 coding sequence is TGCGCCAGCAGTGGAGGGACTACTTCCTACGAGCAGTACTTC.

The gene calls are TRBV7-9 and TRBJ2-5; TRBD1 agrees at 9 bases. This CDR3 is built from 14 residues. With 5 bases clipped from V and 2 bases from J, the junction kept 3 bases outside the gene matches. In germline, CDR1 is SEHNR, CDR2 FQNEAQ (reference sequence). The CDR3 region is CASSGGTGQETQYF. The CDR3 DNA reads TGTGCCAGCAGCGGGGGGACAGGGCAAGAGACCCAGTACTTC.

Comments on this clone: This sample also contains other DNA sequences that code for the same CDR3. This chain links TRBV18 with TRBJ2-7; 7 nucleotides line up with TRBD1. The V gene end was trimmed by 3 bases and the J gene end by 3 bases; junction bases not matched to a gene: 2. Looked up from germline, CDR1 is KGHSH and CDR2 is LQKENI. There are 13 residues in the CDR3. The CDR3 nucleotides are TGTGCCAGCTCACCCCGGGACAGCTACGAGCAGTACTTC. Translation gives CASSPRDSYEQYF.

The chain uses TRBV5-1 and TRBJ2-7, with 7 bases matching TRBD2. CDR1 and CDR2 from the germline V gene are SGHRS and YFSETQ. The CDR3 totals 14 residues. The J segment lost 0 bases and the V segment lost 2 bases, leaving 2 bases of the junction unmatched. CDR3 nucleotide sequence: TGCGCCAGCAGCTTCAGCGGGACCTCCTACGAGCAGTACTTC. Translating it yields CASSFSGTSYEQYF. Based on the CDR3 plus reference TRBV5-1 and TRBJ2-7, the full variable domain is KAGVTQTPRYLIKTRGQQVTLSCSPISGHRSVSWYQQTPGQGLQFLFEYFSETQRNKGNFPGRFSGRQFSNSRSEMNVSTLELGDSALYLCASSFSGTSYEQYFGPGTRLTVT.